Below are 5 T cell receptor beta chains sequenced from a single sample in a study of vaccination and CD4 T cells after COVID-19. CD4+ T cells that had been cultured provided DNA sequenced with the Oncomine TCR Beta short-read assay. TCRdb itself ran the PCR reads through MiXCR, one entry per CDR3 protein. The sample records 8,500 to 10,000 distinct CDR3 sequences, about 54% being singletons. For these TCRs, the target antigens are not known. The treatment was: approximately 9-day PBMC culture with coronavirus spike peptide pools or control peptides (ViraFEST assay). The specimen was CD4+ T cells from blood, cultured in vitro. The receptors come from a human donor who had recovered from COVID-19.

The chain uses TRBV15 and TRBJ2-7; D possibly corresponds to TRBD2 (5 bases). This CDR3 spans 15 amino acids. Deletions cut 1 base from V and 3 bases from J, with 13 bases between. The V gene's germline CDR1 is LNHNV and CDR2 YYDKDF (reference sequence). This CDR3 reads CATSRARGYNYEQYF. In DNA, the CDR3 is TGTGCCACCAGCAGAGCCCGGGGATACAACTACGAGCAGTACTTC.

The gene calls are TRBV20-1 and TRBJ2-3, with D possibly being TRBD1 (5 bases). Between the trimmed V and J ends, which lost 0 bases and 4 bases, there was a span of 14 bases. From germline, CDR1 is DFQATT and CDR2 SNEGSKA (reference sequence). This CDR3 is built from 15 residues. The CDR3 reads CSARDSKGAADTQYF. The DNA for the CDR3 is TGCAGTGCTAGAGATAGTAAAGGGGCGGCAGATACGCAGTATTTT.

The chain combines TRBV6-1 with TRBJ2-7, with unresolved D. The CDR3 extends over 13 amino acids. V gave up 6 bases and J gave up 2 bases, with 11 bases separating them. The germline CDR1 and CDR2 sequences are MNHNS and SASEGT. The CDR3 nucleotides are TGTGCCAGCAGGGAGACATCCACCTACGAGCAGTACTTC. Its protein product is CASRETSTYEQYF.

V is TRBV6-1 and J is TRBJ1-2; D perhaps matches TRBD1 (6 bases). CDR3 length equals 14 residues. V was pared by 4 bases and J by 7 bases, with 16 bases between. Germline CDR1 MNHNS, CDR2 SASEGT. The CDR3 coding sequence is TGTGCCAGCAGTGCCCGACAGGTCCTAACTGGCTACACCTTC. It translates to CASSARQVLTGYTF.

This clonotype came up a few times. V usage is TRBV7-2 and J usage is TRBJ2-1; 9 bases are shared with TRBD2. J lost 4 bases, V lost 1 base, and 5 bases had no gene match. Germline assignment: CDR1 SGHTA and CDR2 FQGNSA. The CDR3 contains 16 residues. CDR3 sequence: CASSLGGLAGYNEQFF. The CDR3 DNA is TGTGCCAGCAGCTTAGGTGGGCTAGCGGGGTACAATGAGCAGTTCTTC.